Below are 11 T cell receptor beta chains sequenced from a single sample in a study of long-term antiretroviral therapy in people with HIV. An immunoSEQ assay, version v3.0, was performed at survey level. Method: immunoSEQ multiplex PCR; TCRdb's copy keeps in-frame clones and lacks some. This table has under 35,000 clones, 95% to 97% appearing once. The sample was unsorted PBMCs, taken 6.5 to 6.6 years after starting antiretroviral therapy. The receptors were sampled from a man aged 25-45 years with HIV.

The chain employs TRBV28 and TRBJ2-3, with D uncertain. Germline V gene lookup returns CDR1 MDHEN and CDR2 SYDVKM. Deletions cut 3 bases from V and 2 bases from J, with 9 bases between. CDR3 length equals 14 residues. The CDR3 DNA reads as TGTGCCAGCAGTTTGGTGCCAGTCACAGATACGCAGTATTTT. Translated, it gives CASSLVPVTDTQYF.

The chain is built from TRBV2 and TRBJ2-3; TRBD2 matches at 8 bases. Trimming removed 8 bases from V and 6 bases from J; junction bases left unmatched: 10. Germline V CDR1 and CDR2: SNHLY, FYNNEI. The CDR3 spans 14 residues. The CDR3 coding sequence is TGTGCCAGCGAGGCCGGGACGGGAGGGGATACGCAGTATTTT. It codes for CASEAGTGGDTQYF. Looking up the rest from reference TRBV2 and TRBJ2-3 gives the full variable domain: EPEVTQTPSHQVTQMGQEVILRCVPISNHLYFYWYRQILGQKVEFLVSFYNNEISEKSEIFDDQFSVERPDGSNFTLKIRSTKLEDSAMYFCASEAGTGGDTQYFGPGTRLTVL.

This chain links TRBV5-4 with TRBJ2-1; the match to TRBD2 covers 7 bases. This CDR3 region has 13 residues. The V gene's germline CDR1 is SGHNT and CDR2 YYREEE (reference sequence). The trim removed 2 bases at V and 5 bases at J, leaving 1 base unmatched. CDR3 sequence reads: CASSFGTNNEQFF. CDR3 coding DNA: TGTGCCAGCAGCTTTGGGACTAACAATGAGCAGTTCTTC. Drawing the rest from reference TRBV5-4 and TRBJ2-1, the complete variable domain is ETGVTQSPTHLIKTRGQQVTLRCSSQSGHNTVSWYQQALGQGPQFIFQYYREEENGRGNFPPRFSGLQFPNYSSELNVNALELDDSALYLCASSFGTNNEQFFGPGTRLTVL.

This chain joins TRBV19 and TRBJ1-5, with 8 bases aligning to TRBD1. The CDR3 sequence is 15 residues long. The germline CDR1 and CDR2 sequences are LNHDA and SQIVND (reference sequence). Trimming took 6 bases from V and 5 from J; bases not matched to a gene: 9. The CDR3 protein is CASSPTGVVYQPQHF. In DNA, the CDR3 is TGTGCCAGTAGCCCGACAGGGGTGGTTTATCAGCCCCAGCATTTT. The full variable domain, with the rest looked up from reference TRBV19 and TRBJ1-5, is DGGITQSPKYLFRKEGQNVTLSCEQNLNHDAMYWYRQDPGQGLRLIYYSQIVNDFQKGDIAEGYSVSREKKESFPLTVTSAQKNPTAFYLCASSPTGVVYQPQHFGDGTRLSIL.

The V gene is TRBV12-5, the J gene TRBJ2-2; TRBD1 aligns across 7 bases. The germline gives CDR1 LGHNT, CDR2 FRNRAP. Trimming at V came to 1 base and at J to 1 base, leaving 12 bases not matched to a gene. The CDR3 has 19 amino acids. The CDR3: CASGLGHTGAHGNTGELFF. CDR3 coding DNA: TGTGCTAGTGGTTTGGGCCATACAGGGGCCCACGGGAACACCGGGGAGCTGTTTTTT.

The chain recombines TRBV29-1 with TRBJ2-7; 7 bases match TRBD2. The CDR3 loop spans 13 amino acids. CDR1 is SQVTM and CDR2 is ANQGSEA in the germline V gene. V was pared by 6 bases and J by 3 bases, with 8 bases of the junction left unmatched. This CDR3 reads CSVGGEALYEQYF. CDR3 DNA: TGCAGCGTGGGGGGGGAGGCACTCTACGAGCAGTACTTC.

V is TRBV11-2 and J is TRBJ2-3; perhaps TRBD1 as D (6 bases). V lost 4 bases, J lost 7 bases, and 21 bases lay in between. The CDR3 extends over 16 amino acids. CDR1 and CDR2 from the germline V gene are SGHAT and FQNNGV. CDR3 sequence (DNA): TGTGCCAGCAGCTCCAAATCGGCAGGGGAAGCAAATACGCAGTATTTT. Its protein is CASSSKSAGEANTQYF.

The genes are TRBV10-3 and TRBJ1-5, with 11 bases that match TRBD1. The germline CDR1 and CDR2 sequences are ENHRY and SYGVKD. This CDR3 comprises 18 residues. The J segment lost 5 bases and the V segment lost 0 bases, leaving 9 bases of the junction unmatched. CDR3: CAISESGPGQGDHQPQHF. The CDR3 DNA is TGTGCCATCAGTGAGTCGGGGCCGGGACAGGGGGATCATCAGCCCCAGCATTTT.

The chain recombines TRBV7-9 with TRBJ2-2; D not resolved. Germline V gene sequence: CDR1 SEHNR, CDR2 FQNEAQ (reference sequence). This CDR3 comprises 14 residues. Trimming removed 5 bases at V and 4 bases at J, with 11 bases between. The CDR3 DNA follows: TGTGCCAGCAGCGGTTTTGTACCCACCGGGGAGCTGTTTTTT. The encoded protein is CASSGFVPTGELFF.

The chain has TRBV7-2 and TRBJ2-7; D gene ambiguous. CDR1 is SGHTA and CDR2 is FQGNSA in the germline V gene. The CDR3 sequence is 15 residues long. Trimming took off 2 bases at V and 0 bases at J, with 11 bases between the two ends. In DNA form, the CDR3 reads TGTGCCAGCAGCTTACGGGCCTCCCTCTCCTACGAGCAGTACTTC. This gives the protein CASSLRASLSYEQYF.

This chain links TRBV19 with TRBJ1-1; 10 bases line up with TRBD1. The V gene's germline CDR1 is LNHDA and CDR2 SQIVND (reference sequence). The length of the CDR3 is 13 residues. Trimming at V came to 4 bases and at J to 5 bases, leaving 1 base not matched to a gene. DNA of the CDR3: TGTGCCAGTAGTAGGACAGGGGGTACTGAAGCTTTCTTT. Translating gives CASSRTGGTEAFF.